Presented here are 7 T cell receptor beta chains from one specimen sequenced in a study of regulatory T cells in long-lasting Graves disease. Sample time point: newly diagnosed GD, antithyroid drugs for less than 3 months. With RNA extracted from PBMCs as input, the TCR library was made. With iRepertoire HTBI primers and Arm-PCR of CDR3 regions, TCR beta libraries were built. One entry per CDR3 protein results from TCRdb running MiXCR on the multiplex PCR reads. The sample has approximately 540,000 distinct CDR3 sequences; 12% are singletons. This sample was also put to use in a study of T cells in Graves' hyperthyroidism and ophthalmopathy.

Sequenced here: peripheral blood mononuclear cells (PBMCs), sampled at new diagnosis, from a patient treated with antithyroid drugs. Receptor source: a woman aged 30 to 39 with Graves disease.

This clonotype was seen ten or more times. The V and J genes are TRBV10-3 and TRBJ1-2; D is ambiguous. This CDR3 is built from 17 residues. The ends were cut back, 6 bases at V and 8 bases at J, with 28 bases in the middle. Germline CDR1 ENHRY, CDR2 SYGVKD. CDR3 in DNA: TGTGCCATCAGGGCGTCCACGGGAACCGGGCCCTCGGAGGGCTACACCTTC. Its translation: CAIRASTGTGPSEGYTF.

The gene calls are TRBV7-2 and TRBJ1-6; D remains unclear. The CDR3 totals 15 residues. The germline CDR1 and CDR2 sequences are SGHTA and FQGNSA. V was clipped by 1 base and J by 10 bases, with 14 bases between them. CDR3 DNA: TGTGCCAGCAGCTTAGGGTACTTAGGAGAATCACCCCTCCACTTT. It encodes CASSLGYLGESPLHF.

This chain uses TRBV7-6 with TRBJ2-1; 8 nucleotides match TRBD2. The CDR3 is 17 residues long. The germline gives CDR1 SGHVS, CDR2 FNYEAQ. Germline trimming cut 4 bases from V and 9 bases from J; bases unmatched to any gene: 17. The DNA for the CDR3 is TGTGCCAGCAGCTATGACGCCCTGGGACTAGTTGTCGGTGAGCAGTTCTTC. Protein: CASSYDALGLVVGEQFF.

There are many counts of this clonotype. Germline and junction disagree at one end, which may indicate a read error. This chain links TRBV28 with TRBJ1-1; 7 bases fit TRBD1. Per the germline V gene, CDR1 is MDHEN and CDR2 is SYDVKM. The CDR3 runs to 14 residues. The CDR3 reads CASRRQGMKTEAFF. The CDR3 DNA reads TGTGCCAGCAGGAGACAGGGAATGAAGACTGAAGCTTTCTTT.

This clonotype was detected ten times or more. The CDR3 loop is CASSPRAGGWAKNIQYF. CDR3 in DNA: TGTGCCAGCAGTCCCCGAGCGGGGGGGTGGGCCAAAAACATTCAGTACTTC. The chain has TRBV12-3 or TRBV12-4 and TRBJ2-4, with 10 bases fitting TRBD2. Trimming cost V 5 bases and J 1 base; bases outside gene matches: 8. The CDR3 contains 17 residues.

Ten or more counts support this clonotype. The CDR3 DNA is TGTGCCAGCAGTGTCAGACTAGCGGGCGACAATGAGCAGTTCTTC. Translating gives CASSVRLAGDNEQFF. The chain combines TRBV2 with TRBJ2-1; 10 nucleotides align to TRBD2. This CDR3 spans 15 amino acids. Per germline, CDR1 SNHLY and CDR2 FYNNEI. V shed 4 bases and J 5 bases; nucleotides not matched to a gene: 5.

Of note for this clonotype: At one of its ends the junction is not consistent with the germline gene, which may arise from a read error. The chain is built from TRBV20-1 and TRBJ2-7; 7 bases are a match to TRBD2. The CDR3 runs 14 residues. Germline V gene lookup returns CDR1 DFQATT and CDR2 SNEGSKA (reference sequence). In DNA form, the CDR3 reads TGCAGTGCATGGGGAGGGAGCGGGACGGGTGAGCAGCACTTC. Its translation: CSAWGGSGTGEQHF.